These T cell receptor beta chains were read from a single sample in a study of blood T cells in healthy people across ages. TCRdb passed the 5' RACE reads through MiXCR, listing each CDR3 protein once. The sample carries roughly 1.7 million distinct CDR3 sequences, 30% to 40% recorded once. The sample consisted of blood. Receptor source: a woman in her 30s in good health. The CDR3 runs from the conserved cysteine through the conserved F or W. A D gene is named only where the DNA matches it firmly. The size of a clone is reported for some rows only, either as once, few or many, or as a class for expanded clones.

V gene	D gene	J gene	CDR3 length	clone size	CDR3 DNA	CDR3 protein
TRBV6-1	.	TRBJ2-3	15	few	TGTGCCAGCAGTGGGCAGCCAACTAGCACAGATACGCAGTATTTT	CASSGQPTSTDTQYF
TRBV15	TRBD1	TRBJ2-1	16	.	TGTGCCACCAGCAGTTCCGGGACAGCTAGATACAATGAGCAGTTCTTC	CATSSSGTARYNEQFF
TRBV20-1	.	TRBJ1-2	13	few	TGCAGTGCTCCACGAGGGGGGAACTATGGCTACACCTTC	CSAPRGGNYGYTF
TRBV5-6	.	TRBJ2-2	13	once	TGTGCCAGCAGCTTTATTATCGAAGGGGAGCTGTTTTTT	CASSFIIEGELFF
TRBV18	TRBD1	TRBJ2-2	18	.	TGTGCCAGCTCACCTCGGGACAGGGGATGGAAATCGACCGGGGAGCTGTTTTTT	CASSPRDRGWKSTGELFF
TRBV6-1	TRBD1	TRBJ2-1	14	.	TGTGCCAGCTCCCGACAGGGGAAGGCCAGTGAGCAGTTCTTC	CASSRQGKASEQFF
TRBV7-3	.	TRBJ2-1	16	.	TGTGCCAGCAGCCACGAAGGAGCCATGCCAGTAGGTGAGCAGTTCTTC	CASSHEGAMPVGEQFF
TRBV3-1	TRBD1	TRBJ2-2	17	.	TGTGCCAGCAGCCAAAGGGGGACAGCAAGCTACACCGGGGAGCTGTTTTTT	CASSQRGTASYTGELFF
TRBV4-1	.	TRBJ1-1	15	few	TGCGCCAGCAGCCAAGAGGGACCCCCGATCACTGAAGCTTTCTTT	CASSQEGPPITEAFF
TRBV3-1	TRBD1	TRBJ1-2	12	few	TGTGCCAGCAGGGACAGGGGTGATGGCTACACCTTC	CASRDRGDGYTF
TRBV20-1	TRBD1	TRBJ1-5	15	.	TGCAGTGCCCCCGAAGCCGGACAGGGTAATCAGCCCCAGCATTTT	CSAPEAGQGNQPQHF
TRBV12-3/TRBV12-4	.	TRBJ2-3	16	.	TGTGCCAGTAGGGGGATGGAGTCGCCGGGCACAGATACGCAGTATTTT	CASRGMESPGTDTQYF
TRBV12-3/TRBV12-4	TRBD2	TRBJ2-7	18	few	TGTGCCAGCAGTTTAGCGGCGACTAGCGGGAGTGGTTCCTACGAGCAGTACTTC	CASSLAATSGSGSYEQYF
TRBV16	.	TRBJ2-7	20	.	TGTGCCAGCAGCCAAAATCGAGGCAGGGTTCCCGGGGACCGCTACTACGAGCAGTACTTC	CASSQNRGRVPGDRYYEQYF
TRBV9	.	TRBJ1-2	12	many	TGTGCCAGCAGCGGCGCCGTAATTCGCTACACCTTC	CASSGAVIRYTF
TRBV6-2/TRBV6-3	.	TRBJ2-7	14	.	TGTGCCAGCAAACCCCCGGGAATTTCCTACGAGCAGTACTTC	CASKPPGISYEQYF
TRBV20-1	TRBD1	TRBJ2-7	13	few	TGCAGTGCTAGAGGACAGGGGGACGACGAGCAGTACTTC	CSARGQGDDEQYF
TRBV7-9	.	TRBJ2-5	12	few	TGTGCCAGCAGCTTACCCGGGCAGACCCAGTACTTC	CASSLPGQTQYF
TRBV7-2	.	TRBJ1-2	13	many	TGTGCCAGCAGCTACGGGACAAGCTATGGCTACACCTTC	CASSYGTSYGYTF
TRBV15	.	TRBJ1-1	15	.	TGTGCCACCAGCCCTTCTCTAGCGGCTGGCACTGAAGCTTTCTTT	CATSPSLAAGTEAFF
TRBV7-9	TRBD1	TRBJ1-5	15	.	TGTGCCAGCAGCTCGTCCCGGGACAGGGGCATTCCCCAGCATTTT	CASSSSRDRGIPQHF
TRBV5-5	.	TRBJ1-2	15	few	TGTGCCAGCACTAAACCGGGCCCCACGGACTATGGCTACACCTTC	CASTKPGPTDYGYTF
TRBV28	.	TRBJ2-7	15	few	TGTGCCAGCAGTTCTCGGGACGGACTATTTACTAAGCAGTACTTC	CASSSRDGLFTKQYF
TRBV20-1	.	TRBJ2-3	15	many	TGCAGTGCTCGCAACCCGACAGCTAGCACAGATACGCAGTATTTT	CSARNPTASTDTQYF
TRBV4-1	.	TRBJ1-4	16	.	TGCGCCAGCTCAACCCGGGGGCGTGGGAATAATGAAAAACTGTTTTTT	CASSTRGRGNNEKLFF
TRBV4-1	.	TRBJ2-7	16	many	TGCGCCAGCAGCCAAGGGGGGACGGCACTTCCCTACGAGCAGTACTTC	CASSQGGTALPYEQYF
TRBV28	.	TRBJ2-7	14	many	TGTGCCAGCAGCCCACAGGGAAGCTCCTACGAGCAGTACTTC	CASSPQGSSYEQYF
TRBV4-1	.	TRBJ2-7	15	many	TGCGCCAGCAGCCAAGTCGGGGTAGCGGAGGACGAGCAGTACTTC	CASSQVGVAEDEQYF
TRBV12-3/TRBV12-4	.	TRBJ1-4	15	.	TGTGCCAGCAGCTCGGGAGACAGTCCGAGTGAAAAACTGTTTTTT	CASSSGDSPSEKLFF
TRBV20-1	.	TRBJ2-5	12	.	TGCAGTGCTGGGACCCTGCGAGAGACCCAGTACTTC	CSAGTLRETQYF
TRBV12-3/TRBV12-4	TRBD2	TRBJ2-1	16	.	TGTGCCAGCAGTTTGGGGGTCGGGACTAGCTACAACGAGCAGTTCTTC	CASSLGVGTSYNEQFF
TRBV6-6	.	TRBJ2-1	13	.	TGTGCCAGCAGTTCCCACAGGGAAAATGAGCAGTTCTTC	CASSSHRENEQFF
TRBV20-1	.	TRBJ2-1	14	many	TGCAGTGCCAGCACAGCAAGCGCCTACAATGAGCAGTTCTTC	CSASTASAYNEQFF
TRBV24-1	.	TRBJ1-5	13	.	TGTGCCACCAGTCCGGGTCACAATCAGCCCCGGCATTTT	CATSPGHNQPRHF
TRBV6-5	.	TRBJ2-1	14	.	TGTGCCAGCAGTGTGCGGGGGGACAGGAATGAGCAGTTCTTC	CASSVRGDRNEQFF
TRBV2	.	TRBJ2-7	15	.	TGTGCCAGCAGAGGAGGCGCAGGCCCTACCTACGAGCAGTACTTC	CASRGGAGPTYEQYF
TRBV14	.	TRBJ2-5	15	.	TGTGCCAGCAGCCAAGATGGCACACCGCAAGAGACCCAGTACTTC	CASSQDGTPQETQYF
TRBV20-1	.	TRBJ2-7	12	.	TGCAGTGCTCTTAAACCCACCCACGAGCAGTACTTC	CSALKPTHEQYF
TRBV5-4	.	TRBJ2-1	16	.	TGTGCCAGCGGCTTTGAGGGAACGAGCTCCTACAATGAGCAGTTCTTC	CASGFEGTSSYNEQFF
TRBV7-9	.	TRBJ2-5	15	.	TGTGCCAGCAGCTTAGACGGGAGTAGTGCAGAGACCCAGTACTTC	CASSLDGSSAETQYF
TRBV28	.	TRBJ1-2	15	.	TGTGCCAGCAGTTCCAGGGTGCCCGGGGGGAATGGCTACACCTTC	CASSSRVPGGNGYTF
TRBV27	.	TRBJ2-2	12	.	TGTGCCAGCAGTTCCCGGGGAAGGGAGCTGTTTTTT	CASSSRGRELFF
TRBV5-1	TRBD2	TRBJ2-1	15	few	TGCGCCAGCAGTTCTAGCGGGGGAACCCACAATGAGCAGTTCTTC	CASSSSGGTHNEQFF
TRBV9	.	TRBJ2-7	15	few	TGTGCCAGCAGCGTATCGGGTTCAGGTTCCTACGAGCAGTACTTC	CASSVSGSGSYEQYF
TRBV5-1	TRBD2	TRBJ2-5	14	.	TGCGCCGGCAGCTTTGGGACTAACCAAGAGACCCAGTACTTC	CAGSFGTNQETQYF
TRBV27	TRBD2	TRBJ2-1	14	.	TGTGCCACCGCTTTAGCGGGAGACAAGGATGAGCAGTTCTTC	CATALAGDKDEQFF
TRBV14	.	TRBJ2-3	14	.	TGTGCCAGCAGCCCACGGGAGGGGGCATATCCTGAGTATTTT	CASSPREGAYPEYF